These T cell receptor beta chains were read from a single sample in a study of T-cell memory formation after mild COVID-19. TCRdb independently ran MiXCR on the 5' RACE reads; one entry per CDR3 protein. The sample yields a few hundred thousand distinct CDR3 sequences, approximately 19% seen once. The sequenced material came from PBMCs or a T cell subset sorted from them (not recorded which). These receptors came from a man aged 18 to 30 who had mild COVID-19 (a few samples of this study predate the infection). Cell type and time point are not known. Both conserved end residues are part of each CDR3. The D gene is left open where the match is weak. Size tells how often a clone was seen (once, few, many) or the class of an expanded clone, and some rows leave it out.

j_call,v_call,d_call,clone_size,cdr3_aa,cdr3_nt
TRBJ1-1,TRBV5-1,.,.,CASSAGMNTEAFF,TGCGCCAGCAGCGCAGGGATGAACACTGAAGCTTTCTTT
TRBJ1-4,TRBV27,.,.,CASTTGTGEKLFF,TGTGCCAGCACTACCGGTACAGGTGAAAAACTGTTTTTT
TRBJ2-7,TRBV4-2,TRBD1,.,CASSLGQGMAYEQYF,TGTGCCAGCAGCCTGGGACAGGGGATGGCCTACGAGCAGTACTTC
TRBJ2-7,TRBV20-1,TRBD2,.,CSASGGNTYEQYF,TGCAGTGCTAGCGGGGGGAACACCTACGAGCAGTACTTC
TRBJ2-1,TRBV5-1,TRBD2,few,CASSYVAGRGNEQFF,TGCGCCAGCAGCTATGTAGCGGGGCGGGGGAATGAGCAGTTCTTC
TRBJ2-1,TRBV6-2/TRBV6-3,.,many,CASSEDQGLPYNEQFF,TGTGCCAGCAGCGAAGACCAGGGGCTTCCCTACAATGAGCAGTTCTTC
TRBJ1-1,TRBV5-8,.,few,CASPGQRLEAFF,TGTGCCAGCCCTGGACAGAGGCTTGAAGCTTTCTTT
TRBJ2-7,TRBV5-1,TRBD1,few,CASSLGGQARWDEQYF,TGCGCCAGCAGCTTGGGGGGACAGGCCCGGTGGGACGAGCAGTACTTC
TRBJ1-5,TRBV6-5,.,few,CASSYRGRNQPQHF,TGTGCCAGCAGTTACCGGGGTCGCAATCAGCCCCAGCATTTT
TRBJ2-7,TRBV5-4,.,.,CASTPRKGEQYF,TGTGCCAGCACCCCCCGCAAGGGCGAGCAGTACTTC
TRBJ2-5,TRBV7-9,TRBD2,.,CASSLVAGVSETQYF,TGTGCCAGCAGCTTAGTCGCGGGGGTATCAGAGACCCAGTACTTC
TRBJ1-1,TRBV5-1,.,.,CASSLVGGFETEAFF,TGCGCCAGCAGCTTGGTCGGGGGGTTCGAGACTGAAGCTTTCTTT
TRBJ2-1,TRBV4-2,TRBD1,few,CASSQESTGWGNEQFF,TGTGCCAGCAGCCAAGAATCGACAGGGTGGGGTAATGAGCAGTTCTTC
TRBJ2-1,TRBV5-1,.,few,CASSLPDALDEQFF,TGCGCCAGCAGCCTCCCCGACGCTCTCGATGAGCAGTTCTTC
TRBJ1-5,TRBV7-8,.,few,CASSLQTTSNQPQHF,TGTGCCAGCAGCTTACAGACAACTAGCAATCAGCCCCAGCATTTT
TRBJ2-6,TRBV6-2/TRBV6-3,.,.,CASSQGPLLSGANVLTF,TGTGCCAGCAGCCAGGGGCCCCTCCTCTCTGGGGCCAACGTCCTGACTTTC
TRBJ2-3,TRBV12-3/TRBV12-4,TRBD2,.,CASSPRPPTSGGAGGTDTQYF,TGTGCCAGCAGTCCCCGGCCCCCGACTAGCGGGGGGGCCGGGGGCACAGATACGCAGTATTTT
TRBJ2-3,TRBV7-2,TRBD2,.,CASSKRTSNPDTQYF,TGTGCCAGCAGCAAGAGGACTAGCAATCCAGATACGCAGTATTTT
TRBJ2-2,TRBV20-1,.,.,CSARQKWIAGELFF,TGCAGTGCACGACAGAAATGGATCGCCGGGGAGCTGTTTTTT
TRBJ2-6,TRBV6-6,TRBD1,.,CASSIWTGVNSGANVLTF,TGTGCCAGCAGTATTTGGACAGGTGTGAATTCTGGGGCCAACGTCCTGACTTTC
TRBJ1-1,TRBV4-3,TRBD1,.,CASSQEDRANMNTEAFF,TGCGCCAGCAGCCAAGAGGACAGGGCAAACATGAACACTGAAGCTTTCTTT
TRBJ2-3,TRBV2,TRBD1,.,CASNSDRAGTDTQYF,TGTGCCAGCAATTCTGACAGGGCGGGCACAGATACGCAGTATTTT
TRBJ1-5,TRBV6-6,.,few,CASSYSMSQTNSNQPQHF,TGTGCCAGCAGTTACTCGATGTCCCAGACAAACAGCAATCAGCCCCAGCATTTT
TRBJ2-1,TRBV6-2/TRBV6-3,TRBD2,few,CASSYRGGNEQFF,TGTGCCAGCAGTTACCGGGGGGGTAATGAGCAGTTCTTC
TRBJ2-3,TRBV4-1,.,.,CASSQAIQGVYQFTDTQYF,TGCGCCAGCAGCCAAGCTATACAAGGAGTTTATCAATTCACAGATACGCAGTATTTT
TRBJ2-1,TRBV27,.,.,CASNPFGSQFNEQFF,TGTGCCAGCAATCCCTTCGGAAGCCAGTTCAATGAGCAGTTCTTC
TRBJ2-1,TRBV4-1,TRBD2,.,CASSPTGTRGSNEQFF,TGCGCCAGCAGCCCTACCGGGACTAGGGGTTCCAATGAGCAGTTCTTC
TRBJ1-5,TRBV28,.,.,CASKSLRFGREWNQPQHF,TGTGCCAGCAAGTCGTTACGCTTCGGCAGGGAATGGAATCAGCCCCAGCATTTT
TRBJ2-3,TRBV12-3/TRBV12-4,TRBD1,.,CASSMTGASDTQYF,TGTGCCAGCAGTATGACAGGGGCTTCAGATACGCAGTATTTT
TRBJ2-3,TRBV4-3,.,few,CASSGQPGGDTQYF,TGCGCCAGCAGCGGCCAACCAGGGGGGGATACGCAGTATTTT
TRBJ2-5,TRBV12-3/TRBV12-4,.,.,CASSNLEYQETQYF,TGTGCCAGCAGCAACTTGGAGTACCAAGAGACCCAGTACTTC
TRBJ2-7,TRBV21-1,.,.,CASSKALRDEQYF,TGTGCCAGCAGCAAAGCGCTTCGGGACGAGCAGTACTTC
TRBJ2-1,TRBV4-1,.,few,CASSQVNSPEQFF,TGCGCCAGCAGCCAAGTGAATAGCCCCGAGCAGTTCTTC
TRBJ1-1,TRBV20-1,.,.,CSARDPGGRHTEAFF,TGCAGTGCTAGAGATCCGGGAGGTCGGCACACTGAAGCTTTCTTT
TRBJ2-2,TRBV12-3/TRBV12-4,.,.,CASSLSAANTGELFF,TGTGCCAGCAGTTTGTCCGCAGCGAACACCGGGGAGCTGTTTTTT
TRBJ2-7,TRBV5-1,TRBD2,.,CASSLGLAGSEQYF,TGCGCCAGCAGCTTGGGGCTAGCGGGGAGCGAGCAGTACTTC
TRBJ1-2,TRBV6-2/TRBV6-3,TRBD1,.,CASSYLETMDRANYCYTF,TGTGCCAGCAGTTACTTGGAAACCATGGACAGGGCGAACTATTGCTACACCTTC
TRBJ2-3,TRBV20-1,.,few,CSAKGGATGSTDTQYF,TGCAGTGCTAAGGGTGGGGCTACCGGAAGCACAGATACGCAGTATTTT
TRBJ1-6,TRBV7-6,.,.,CASSLVRGYNSPLHF,TGTGCCAGCAGCTTAGTTCGGGGGTATAATTCACCCCTCCACTTT
TRBJ1-1,TRBV2,TRBD1,few,CASRDNRGTEAFF,TGTGCCAGCAGAGACAACAGGGGAACTGAAGCTTTCTTT
TRBJ2-7,TRBV6-1,.,once,CASSEDGSSYEQYF,TGTGCCAGCAGTGAAGACGGTAGCTCCTACGAGCAGTACTTC
TRBJ2-5,TRBV21-1,.,.,CASSKAPGQLLIETQYF,TGTGCCAGCAGCAAAGCCCCGGGACAGCTATTGATAGAGACCCAGTACTTC
TRBJ2-7,TRBV7-2,.,many,CASSLGLDAYEQYF,TGTGCCAGCAGCTTAGGATTGGACGCCTACGAGCAGTACTTC
TRBJ1-1,TRBV12-3/TRBV12-4,.,.,CASRTLDTEAFF,TGTGCCAGCAGGACCTTGGACACTGAAGCTTTCTTT
TRBJ1-1,TRBV20-1,.,few,CSARNWFSNTEAFF,TGCAGTGCTAGAAACTGGTTCTCGAACACTGAAGCTTTCTTT
TRBJ1-5,TRBV4-1,.,few,CASSGPDSNQPQHF,TGCGCCAGCAGCGGGCCCGATAGCAATCAGCCCCAGCATTTT
TRBJ2-5,TRBV20-1,.,.,CSASYSALGTQYF,TGCAGTGCTAGCTACAGCGCCCTCGGGACCCAGTACTTC
TRBJ2-3,TRBV7-6,TRBD2,few,CASSLGAQRGYPDTQYF,TGTGCCAGCAGCTTAGGGGCCCAGCGGGGGTATCCAGATACGCAGTATTTT
TRBJ1-1,TRBV18,.,few,CASSPPAGDTEAFF,TGTGCCAGCTCACCACCGGCAGGGGACACTGAAGCTTTCTTT
TRBJ2-5,TRBV12-3/TRBV12-4,.,few,CASLGGRETQYF,TGTGCCAGTCTTGGGGGGCGGGAGACCCAGTACTTC
TRBJ2-7,TRBV12-3/TRBV12-4,TRBD1,.,CASSKQGAIYEQYF,TGTGCCAGCAGTAAACAGGGGGCAATCTACGAGCAGTACTTC
TRBJ1-2,TRBV15,.,few,CATSRDQGMGGYTF,TGTGCCACCAGCAGAGATCAGGGGATGGGAGGCTACACCTTC
TRBJ1-4,TRBV12-3/TRBV12-4,TRBD1,many,CASSSGTGLSEKLFF,TGTGCCAGCAGTTCCGGGACAGGGTTGAGTGAAAAACTGTTTTTT